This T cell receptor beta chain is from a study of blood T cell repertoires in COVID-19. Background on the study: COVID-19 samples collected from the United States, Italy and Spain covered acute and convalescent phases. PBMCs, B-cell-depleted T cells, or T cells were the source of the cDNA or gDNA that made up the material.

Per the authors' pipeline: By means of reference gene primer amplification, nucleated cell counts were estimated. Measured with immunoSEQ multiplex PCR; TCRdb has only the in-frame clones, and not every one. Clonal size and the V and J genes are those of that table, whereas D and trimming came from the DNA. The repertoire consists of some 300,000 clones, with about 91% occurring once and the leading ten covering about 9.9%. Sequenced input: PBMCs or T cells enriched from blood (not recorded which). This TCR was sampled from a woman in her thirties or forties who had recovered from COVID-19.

The CDR3 loop reads CASSDLGLDYGETQYF. The DNA for the CDR3 is TGTGCCAGCAGTGATTTGGGACTAGATTACGGGGAGACCCAGTACTTC. The genes are TRBV2 and TRBJ2-5; 8 bases align to TRBD2. The V and J ends lost 3 bases and 5 bases, in that order; junction bases with no gene match: 11. Germline CDR1 SNHLY, CDR2 FYNNEI. The CDR3 consists of 16 residues. The full variable domain, in which reference TRBV2 and TRBJ2-5 provide the parts outside the CDR3, is EPEVTQTPSHQVTQMGQEVILRCVPISNHLYFYWYRQILGQKVEFLVSFYNNEISEKSEIFDDQFSVERPDGSNFTLKIRSTKLEDSAMYFCASSDLGLDYGETQYFGPGTRLLVL.